Listed below are T cell receptor beta chains from one sample, sequenced in a study of shared clonotypes between healthy human individuals. Libraries were prepared by immunoSEQ multiplex PCR; TCRdb keeps only in-frame clonotypes and omits some of them. The sample includes approximately 470,000 clones, roughly 80% of them seen just once. Sequences were obtained from PBMCs. The receptor set was obtained from a woman aged 40 to 55 in good health. Some clones in this sample may be carry-over from other donors' samples. CDR3s include the opening cysteine and the closing phenylalanine or tryptophan. The D gene is left open where the match is weak. Not every row has a clone size; where given, it reads once, few, many or a size class.

j_call: TRBJ2-1
clone_size: .
d_call: .
v_call: TRBV11-2
cdr3_nt: TGTGCCAGCAGCTTAGATCGGGCCCGAGGGCCTCGGGTGGTCTTC
cdr3_aa: CASSLDRARGPRVVF

j_call: TRBJ1-4
clone_size: .
d_call: .
v_call: TRBV29-1
cdr3_nt: TGCAGCGTTCCAGAGCTCGGGGGAGAAAAACTGTTTTTT
cdr3_aa: CSVPELGGEKLFF

j_call: TRBJ1-1
clone_size: .
d_call: TRBD1
v_call: TRBV7-9
cdr3_nt: TGTGCCAGCAGCCCAGGACAGGGTCACACTGAAGCTTTCTTT
cdr3_aa: CASSPGQGHTEAFF

j_call: TRBJ1-2
clone_size: .
d_call: TRBD1
v_call: TRBV28
cdr3_nt: TGTGCCAGCAGTGTTCAGGGGGCTGGTGGAAACTATGGCTACACCTTC
cdr3_aa: CASSVQGAGGNYGYTF

j_call: TRBJ1-2
clone_size: .
d_call: TRBD1
v_call: TRBV30
cdr3_nt: TGTGCCTCTGGACAGGGATACGATGGCTACACCTTC
cdr3_aa: CASGQGYDGYTF

j_call: TRBJ2-2
clone_size: .
d_call: TRBD2
v_call: TRBV7-2
cdr3_nt: TGTGCCAGCAGCTCGGGAACTAGCGGGATAGGTACCGGGGAGCTGTTTTTT
cdr3_aa: CASSSGTSGIGTGELFF

j_call: TRBJ1-5
clone_size: many
d_call: .
v_call: TRBV18
cdr3_nt: TGTGCCAGCTCACCCCTTAGCAATCAGCCCCAGCATTTT
cdr3_aa: CASSPLSNQPQHF

j_call: TRBJ1-3
clone_size: .
d_call: .
v_call: TRBV4-3
cdr3_nt: TGCGCCAGCAGCCAAGACGCGGCAGGCAAAATGTGGTCTGGAAACACCATATATTTT
cdr3_aa: CASSQDAAGKMWSGNTIYF

j_call: TRBJ1-1
clone_size: .
d_call: .
v_call: TRBV28
cdr3_nt: TGTGCCAGCAGTTTGGAGGGCTCGCCTGAAGCTTTCTTT
cdr3_aa: CASSLEGSPEAFF

j_call: TRBJ2-3
clone_size: once
d_call: .
v_call: TRBV4-2
cdr3_nt: TGTGCCAGCAGCCTATCTGGGGCGTCCACAGATACGCAGTATTTT
cdr3_aa: CASSLSGASTDTQYF

j_call: TRBJ2-7
clone_size: few
d_call: TRBD2
v_call: TRBV30
cdr3_nt: TGTGCCTGGAGTGTATGGGAGGGCAGACCTTCCTACGAGCAGTACTTC
cdr3_aa: CAWSVWEGRPSYEQYF

j_call: TRBJ2-1
clone_size: .
d_call: .
v_call: TRBV6-5
cdr3_nt: TGTGCCAGCAGTTACGATAGGCTTGATGAGCAGTTCTTC
cdr3_aa: CASSYDRLDEQFF

j_call: TRBJ2-2
clone_size: once
d_call: TRBD2
v_call: TRBV11-3
cdr3_nt: TGTGCCAGCAGCTTGGGGACTAGCTTGGGGACCGGGGAGCTGTTTTTT
cdr3_aa: CASSLGTSLGTGELFF

j_call: TRBJ2-1
clone_size: many
d_call: .
v_call: TRBV7-9
cdr3_nt: TGTGCCAGCAGCTTAGAAGGAGCGGCGCCCTACAATGAGCAGTTCTTC
cdr3_aa: CASSLEGAAPYNEQFF

j_call: TRBJ2-7
clone_size: .
d_call: .
v_call: TRBV5-6
cdr3_nt: TGTGCCAGCAGCTTAGGGCAGGGGATATCCTACGAGCAGTACTTC
cdr3_aa: CASSLGQGISYEQYF